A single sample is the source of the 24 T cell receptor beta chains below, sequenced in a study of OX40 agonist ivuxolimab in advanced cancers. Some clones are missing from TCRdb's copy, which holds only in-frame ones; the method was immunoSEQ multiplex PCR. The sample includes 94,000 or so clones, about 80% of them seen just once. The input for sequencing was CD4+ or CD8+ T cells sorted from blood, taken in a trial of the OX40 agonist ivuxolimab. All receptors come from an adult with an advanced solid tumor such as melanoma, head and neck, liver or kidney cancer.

CDR3 DNA sequence: TGTGCCAGCAGCCCCCAGGGCCAGTCATCCTACGAGCAGTACTTC. Translating it yields CASSPQGQSSYEQYF. J is TRBJ2-7 and V is TRBV9; possible D gene TRBD1, 5 bases. CDR3 length equals 15 residues. Trimming removed 4 bases from V and 1 base from J, with 15 bases in between. Germline-derived CDR1 and CDR2 are SGDLS and YYNGEE.

The CDR3, as DNA: TGTGCCAGCAGTTTAGGGGGGGGGAATGGCTACACCTTC. Translating it yields CASSLGGGNGYTF. V gene TRBV27 combines with J gene TRBJ1-2, with D possibly TRBD1 on 5 matching bases. V was cut by 2 bases and J by 6 bases, with 10 bases left in between. The CDR3 is 13 residues long. Germline CDR1 MNHEY, CDR2 SMNVEV (reference sequence).

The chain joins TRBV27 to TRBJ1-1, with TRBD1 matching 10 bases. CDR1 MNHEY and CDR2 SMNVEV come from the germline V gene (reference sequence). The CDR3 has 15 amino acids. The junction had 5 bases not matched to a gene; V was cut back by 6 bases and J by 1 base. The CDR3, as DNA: TGTGCCAGCAGGGACAGGGGGGCGGGGAACACTGAAGCTTTCTTT. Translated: CASRDRGAGNTEAFF.

The CDR3 coding sequence is TGCAGCGTCGGACCAGGGGTCAGCTCCTACGAGCAGTACTTC. It codes for CSVGPGVSSYEQYF. The chain joins TRBV29-1 to TRBJ2-7; TRBD1 might be the D (6 bases). CDR1 SQVTM and CDR2 ANQGSEA come from the germline V gene. Trimming left V 6 bases short and J 0 bases short, with 15 bases between. CDR3 length: 14 residues.

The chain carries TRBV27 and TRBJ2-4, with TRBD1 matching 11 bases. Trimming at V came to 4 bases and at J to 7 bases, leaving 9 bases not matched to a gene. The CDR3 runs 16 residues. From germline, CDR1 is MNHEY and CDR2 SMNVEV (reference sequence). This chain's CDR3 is CASSSLTGTGGNIQYF. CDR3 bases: TGTGCCAGCAGTTCCCTCACCGGGACAGGGGGGAACATTCAGTACTTC.

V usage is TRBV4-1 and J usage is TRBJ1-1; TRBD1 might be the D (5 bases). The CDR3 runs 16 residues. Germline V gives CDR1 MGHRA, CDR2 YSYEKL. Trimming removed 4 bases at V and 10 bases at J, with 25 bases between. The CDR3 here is CASSPLLVGGEMGAFF. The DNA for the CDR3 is TGCGCCAGCAGCCCACTTTTGGTGGGGGGGGAAATGGGAGCTTTCTTT.

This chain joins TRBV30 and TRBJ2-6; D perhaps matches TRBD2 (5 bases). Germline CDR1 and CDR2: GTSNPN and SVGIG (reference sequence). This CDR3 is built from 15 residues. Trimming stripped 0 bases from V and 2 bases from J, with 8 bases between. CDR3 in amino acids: CAWSVLGAGANVLTF. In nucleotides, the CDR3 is TGTGCCTGGAGTGTACTCGGGGCTGGGGCCAACGTCCTGACTTTC.

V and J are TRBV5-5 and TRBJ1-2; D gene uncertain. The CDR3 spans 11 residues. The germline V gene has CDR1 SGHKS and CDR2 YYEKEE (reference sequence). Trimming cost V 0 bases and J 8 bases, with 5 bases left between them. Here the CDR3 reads CASSLDGGYTF. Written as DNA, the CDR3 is TGTGCCAGCAGCTTGGATGGGGGCTACACCTTC.

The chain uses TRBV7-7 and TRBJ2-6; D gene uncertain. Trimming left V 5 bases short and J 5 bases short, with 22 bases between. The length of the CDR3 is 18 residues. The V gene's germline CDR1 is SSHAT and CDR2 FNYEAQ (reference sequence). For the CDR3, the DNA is TGTGCCAGCAGCCAGAAGATAAGTGCACAAAGTCGGGCCAACGTCCTGACTTTC. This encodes CASSQKISAQSRANVLTF. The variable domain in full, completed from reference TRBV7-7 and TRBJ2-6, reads GAGVSQSPRYKVTKRGQDVTLRCDPISSHATLYWYQQALGQGPEFLTYFNYEAQPDKSGLPSDRFSAERPEGSISTLTIQRTEQRDSAMYRCASSQKISAQSRANVLTFGAGSRLTVL.

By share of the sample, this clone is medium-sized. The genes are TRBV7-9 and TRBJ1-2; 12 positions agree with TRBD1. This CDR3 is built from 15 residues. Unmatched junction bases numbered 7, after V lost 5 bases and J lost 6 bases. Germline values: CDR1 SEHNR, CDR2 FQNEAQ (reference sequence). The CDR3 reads CASSPGTGGNNGYTF. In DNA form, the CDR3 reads TGTGCCAGCAGCCCCGGGACAGGGGGCAACAATGGCTACACCTTC.

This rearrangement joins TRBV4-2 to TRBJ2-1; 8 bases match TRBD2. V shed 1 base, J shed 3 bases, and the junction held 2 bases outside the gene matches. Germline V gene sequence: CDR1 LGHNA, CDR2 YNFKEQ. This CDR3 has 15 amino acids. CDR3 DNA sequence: TGTGCCAGCAGCCAAGCCAGCGGGGGCTACAATGAGCAGTTCTTC. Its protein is CASSQASGGYNEQFF.

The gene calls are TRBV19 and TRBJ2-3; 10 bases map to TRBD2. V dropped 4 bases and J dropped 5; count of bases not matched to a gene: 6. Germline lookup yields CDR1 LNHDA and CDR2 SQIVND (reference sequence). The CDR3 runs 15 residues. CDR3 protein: CASSSSGGQVDTQYF. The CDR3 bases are TGTGCCAGTAGTAGTAGCGGGGGGCAAGTAGATACGCAGTATTTT.

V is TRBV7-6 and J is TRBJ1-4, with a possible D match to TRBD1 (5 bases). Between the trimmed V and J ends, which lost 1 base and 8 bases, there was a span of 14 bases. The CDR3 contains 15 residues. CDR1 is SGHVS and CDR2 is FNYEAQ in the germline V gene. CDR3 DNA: TGTGCCAGCAGCTTAGGGCCCAGGGAGGGCGAAAAACTGTTTTTT. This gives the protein CASSLGPREGEKLFF.

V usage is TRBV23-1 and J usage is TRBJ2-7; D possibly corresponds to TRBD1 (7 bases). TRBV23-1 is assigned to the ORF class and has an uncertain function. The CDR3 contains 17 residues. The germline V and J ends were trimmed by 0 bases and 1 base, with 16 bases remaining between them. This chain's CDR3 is CASSQSGNRGGSYEQYF. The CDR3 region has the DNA TGCGCCAGCAGTCAATCAGGTAACAGGGGAGGTTCCTACGAGCAGTACTTC.

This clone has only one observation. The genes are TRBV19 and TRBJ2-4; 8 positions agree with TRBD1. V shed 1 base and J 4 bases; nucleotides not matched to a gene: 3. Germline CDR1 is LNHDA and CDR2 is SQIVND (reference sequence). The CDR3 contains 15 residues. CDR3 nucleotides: TGTGCCAGTAGTATAGCAGGGACAGGTAAAAACATTCAGTACTTC. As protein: CASSIAGTGKNIQYF.

This chain's CDR3 is CASSLVSGGPNTGELFF. The CDR3 DNA reads TGCGCCAGCAGCTTGGTTAGCGGGGGCCCGAACACCGGGGAGCTGTTTTTT. This chain links TRBV5-1 with TRBJ2-2; 9 bases match TRBD2. Trimming removed 0 bases from V and 0 bases from J; junction bases left unmatched: 3. Germline V gene sequence: CDR1 SGHRS, CDR2 YFSETQ. CDR3 length: 17 amino acids.

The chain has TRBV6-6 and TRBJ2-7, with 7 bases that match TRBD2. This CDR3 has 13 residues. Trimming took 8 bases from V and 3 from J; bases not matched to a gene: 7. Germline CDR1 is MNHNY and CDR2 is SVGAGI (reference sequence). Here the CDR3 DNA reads TGTGCCAGCTGGGGCGGGAGATTCTACGAGCAGTACTTC. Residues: CASWGGRFYEQYF.

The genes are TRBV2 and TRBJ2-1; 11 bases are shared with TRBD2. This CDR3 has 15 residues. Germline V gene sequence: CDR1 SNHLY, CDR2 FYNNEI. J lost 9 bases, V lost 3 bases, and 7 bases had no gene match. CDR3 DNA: TGTGCCAGCAGTGAGAGTAGCGGGGGGGCCAGTGAGCAGTTCTTC. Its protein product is CASSESSGGASEQFF.

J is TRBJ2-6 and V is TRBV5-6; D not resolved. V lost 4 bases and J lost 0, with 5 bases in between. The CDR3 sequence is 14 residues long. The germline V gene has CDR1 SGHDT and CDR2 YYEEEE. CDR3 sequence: CASSRVSGANVLTF. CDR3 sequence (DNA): TGTGCCAGCAGCCGGGTCTCTGGGGCCAACGTCCTGACTTTC.

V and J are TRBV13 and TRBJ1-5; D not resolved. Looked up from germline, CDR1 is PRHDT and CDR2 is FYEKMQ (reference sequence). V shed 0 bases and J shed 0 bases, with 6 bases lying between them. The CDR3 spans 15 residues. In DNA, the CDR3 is TGTGCCAGCAGCTTAGGGGGAGGTAGCAATCAGCCCCAGCATTTT. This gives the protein CASSLGGGSNQPQHF. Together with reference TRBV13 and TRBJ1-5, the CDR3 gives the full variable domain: AAGVIQSPRHLIKEKRETATLKCYPIPRHDTVYWYQQGPGQDPQFLISFYEKMQSDKGSIPDRFSAQQFSDYHSELNMSSLELGDSALYFCASSLGGGSNQPQHFGDGTRLSIL.

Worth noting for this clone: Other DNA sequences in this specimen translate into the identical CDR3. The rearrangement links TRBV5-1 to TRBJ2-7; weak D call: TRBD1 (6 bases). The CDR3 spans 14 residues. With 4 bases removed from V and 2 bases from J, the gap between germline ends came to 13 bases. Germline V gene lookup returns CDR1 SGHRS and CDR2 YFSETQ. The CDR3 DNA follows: TGCGCCAGCAGCCCGCCGGGACAAACCTACGAGCAGTACTTC. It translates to CASSPPGQTYEQYF.

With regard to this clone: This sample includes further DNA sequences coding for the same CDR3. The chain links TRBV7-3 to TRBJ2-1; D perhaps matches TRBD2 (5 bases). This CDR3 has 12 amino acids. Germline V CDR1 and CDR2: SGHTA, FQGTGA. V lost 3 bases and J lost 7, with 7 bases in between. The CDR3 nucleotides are TGTGCCAGCAGCTTTTCGGGGAATGAGCAGTTCTTC. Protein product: CASSFSGNEQFF.

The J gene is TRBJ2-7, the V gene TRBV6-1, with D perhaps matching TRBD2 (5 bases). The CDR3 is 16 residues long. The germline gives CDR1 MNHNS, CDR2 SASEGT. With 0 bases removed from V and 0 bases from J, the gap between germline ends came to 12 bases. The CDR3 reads CASSEAKSGPSYEQYF. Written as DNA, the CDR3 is TGTGCCAGCAGTGAAGCAAAGAGCGGTCCCTCCTACGAGCAGTACTTC.

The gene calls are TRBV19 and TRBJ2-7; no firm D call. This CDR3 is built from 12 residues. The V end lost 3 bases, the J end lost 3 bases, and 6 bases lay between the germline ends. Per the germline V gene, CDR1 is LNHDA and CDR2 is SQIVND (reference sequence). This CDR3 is CASSMRGYEQYF. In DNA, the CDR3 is TGTGCCAGTAGTATGAGAGGCTACGAGCAGTACTTC.